The 10 T cell receptor beta chains below were found in one sample sequenced in a study of T-cell reconstitution after alpha-beta-depleted transplantation in children. Whole-study findings and limits: T-cell counts and diversity at one year post-transplant came mainly from newly produced T cells.

Their antigens remain unidentified. Preparation of the TCRbeta library was carried out with unique molecular identifiers. TCRdb passed the PCR reads through MiXCR, listing each CDR3 protein once. The table records some 300,000 distinct CDR3 sequences, 6.5% to 9% of them present only once. The sample consisted of peripheral blood, taken 360 days after TCRalphabeta/CD19-depleted stem cell transplant. Source of these receptors: a female patient between 2 and 10 years old who had a stem cell transplant for Fanconi anemia, so the T cells may come from the graft donor.

This clonotype was recorded at least ten times. The chain is built from TRBV20-1 and TRBJ2-1; D not resolved. CDR1 and CDR2 from the germline V gene are DFQATT and SNEGSKA (reference sequence). CDR3 length: 11 amino acids. Trimming took 3 bases from V and 4 from J, leaving 4 bases between them. CDR3 coding DNA: TGCAGTGCTAGGGGGTACAATGAGCAGTTCTTC. Encoded protein: CSARGYNEQFF.

This clonotype was counted many times. V and J are TRBV27 and TRBJ2-7; D is unclear. The CDR3 extends over 12 amino acids. Trimming removed 8 bases from V and 0 bases from J, with 8 bases in between. Per the germline V gene, CDR1 is MNHEY and CDR2 is SMNVEV (reference sequence). The CDR3 coding sequence is TGTGCCAGCGGATTAACCTCCTACGAGCAGTACTTC. Its translation is CASGLTSYEQYF.

In this sample, this clonotype turned up a few times. The chain couples TRBV6-5 to TRBJ1-1; 9 bases match TRBD1. The CDR3 runs 15 residues. Germline V gene lookup returns CDR1 MNHEY and CDR2 SVGAGI. V shed 0 bases, J shed 1 base, and the junction held 0 bases outside the gene matches. Here the CDR3 reads CASSYSGQGNTEAFF. Here the CDR3 DNA reads TGTGCCAGCAGTTACTCGGGACAGGGGAACACTGAAGCTTTCTTT.

Ten or more counts support this clonotype. The chain couples TRBV20-1 to TRBJ1-6; tentatively, D is TRBD1 (5 bases). Trimming removed 3 bases at V and 7 bases at J, with 16 bases between. Germline CDR1 reads DFQATT; CDR2 reads SNEGSKA (reference sequence). CDR3 size: 15 residues. CDR3 region: CSARVGPPMNSPLHF. In DNA form, the CDR3 reads TGCAGTGCTAGGGTGGGACCTCCGATGAATTCACCCCTCCACTTT.

This clonotype was recorded at least ten times. V and J are TRBV5-6 and TRBJ2-4, with D possibly TRBD2 on 5 matching bases. The CDR3 runs to 15 residues. Trimming took 0 bases from V and 0 from J, leaving 7 bases between them. Germline loops: CDR1 SGHDT, CDR2 YYEEEE. The CDR3 here is CASSLAGLAKNIQYF. CDR3 nucleotides: TGTGCCAGCAGCTTGGCGGGGTTAGCCAAAAACATTCAGTACTTC.

This clonotype has only a few counts. The CDR3 carries no conserved terminal phenylalanine or tryptophan, so it likely arises from a read error. The V call is TRBV7-9, the J call TRBJ1-1; unclear D gene. The V end lost 2 bases, the J end lost 4 bases, and 17 bases lay between the germline ends. Germline CDR1 is SEHNR and CDR2 is FQNEAQ (reference sequence). The CDR3 totals 16 residues. For the CDR3, the DNA is TGTGCCAGCAGCTTAAACGTCTGGGAAGGCGCCACTGAAGCTTTCTGT. It specifies CASSLNVWEGATEAFC.

The sample holds a few counts of this clonotype. V gene TRBV12-3 or TRBV12-4 combines with J gene TRBJ2-1; 12 nucleotides line up with TRBD2. Trimming took 3 bases from V and 0 from J; bases not matched to a gene: 6. The CDR3 is made up of 18 amino acids. This CDR3 reads CASSFTGTSGRSYNEQFF. The CDR3 bases are TGTGCCAGCAGTTTCACCGGGACTAGCGGGCGCTCCTACAATGAGCAGTTCTTC.

There are a few counts of this clonotype. The chain carries TRBV15 and TRBJ2-3; perhaps D is TRBD1 or TRBD2 (5 bases each). The CDR3 runs to 14 residues. The germline CDR1 and CDR2 sequences are LNHNV and YYDKDF (reference sequence). V lost 1 base, J lost 4 bases, and 9 bases lay in between. The CDR3 sequence: CATSRAGTADTQYF. CDR3 sequence (DNA): TGTGCCACCAGCAGAGCGGGGACCGCAGATACGCAGTATTTT.

This clonotype occurred a few times. This chain joins TRBV6-1 and TRBJ2-2, with 7 bases matching TRBD1. V lost 6 bases and J lost 5; bases outside the gene matches: 9. CDR1 and CDR2 from the germline V gene are MNHNS and SASEGT. The CDR3 has 15 amino acids. CDR3 sequence: CASSQGGPHTGELFF. CDR3 nucleotide sequence: TGTGCCAGCAGCCAAGGGGGCCCCCATACCGGGGAGCTGTTTTTT.

This clonotype has a handful of counts. The chain has TRBV2 and TRBJ2-1; 9 bases align to TRBD2. V trimming: 2 bases; J trimming: 3 bases; junction bases outside the gene matches: 8. CDR3 size: 17 residues. Germline V gene sequence: CDR1 SNHLY, CDR2 FYNNEI. The CDR3, as DNA: TGTGCCAGCAGTGAAAGTCGGCTAGCGGGGATCTACAATGAGCAGTTCTTC. Translating gives CASSESRLAGIYNEQFF.